The subject of this entry is one TCR beta chain. Germline loops: CDR1 MNHEY, CDR2 SVGAGI. V dropped 6 bases and J dropped 0 bases, with 11 bases sitting between them. CDR3 length: 14 residues. The data stem from a study of blood T cell repertoires in COVID-19. Turning to the study itself: Samples came from the United States, Italy and Spain, spanning acute and convalescent COVID-19. PBMCs, B-cell-depleted T cells, or T cells were the source of the cDNA or gDNA that made up the material.

Original data processing: How many nucleated cells were present was estimated from reference gene primer amplification. Clones were read by immunoSEQ multiplex PCR, and TCRdb kept only the in-frame ones, dropping some. V, J and clone size were drawn from that table, and D and trimming were deduced from the DNA. The sample carries under 200,000 clones, about 85% recorded once. Sequenced material: peripheral blood. This receptor was obtained from a woman older than 75 with acute or convalescent COVID-19. The rearrangement uses TRBV6-5 and TRBJ1-1; D uncertain. CDR3 sequence: CASRPGLMNTEAFF. Here the CDR3 DNA reads TGTGCCAGCAGGCCAGGACTTATGAACACTGAAGCTTTCTTT.